The 20 T cell receptor beta chains below were found in one sample sequenced in a study of blood T cell repertoires in COVID-19. The protocol was immunoSEQ multiplex PCR, while the TCRdb copy is restricted to in-frame clones and leaves out a portion. This sample has fewer than 60,000 clones, with approximately 90% found just once. Sequenced: peripheral blood. The receptors stem from a man aged 50 to 59 with acute or convalescent COVID-19.

The chain carries TRBV2 and TRBJ2-5; 13 bases align to TRBD2. The V gene end was trimmed by 4 bases and the J gene end by 7 bases; junction bases not matched to a gene: 18. CDR3 length: 19 amino acids. Germline loops: CDR1 SNHLY, CDR2 FYNNEI. The CDR3: CASSGRTSGGVGFYGTQYF. The CDR3 region has the DNA TGTGCCAGCAGTGGGAGGACTAGCGGGGGAGTTGGTTTTTACGGGACCCAGTACTTC.

The rearrangement links TRBV7-9 to TRBJ2-3; the match to TRBD1 covers 8 bases. The CDR3 loop spans 17 amino acids. Trimming at V came to 1 base and at J to 1 base, leaving 7 bases not matched to a gene. Per germline, CDR1 SEHNR and CDR2 FQNEAQ (reference sequence). CDR3 bases: TGTGCCAGCAGCTTAGACCGACAGGGGTCGGGCACAGATACGCAGTATTTT. It codes for CASSLDRQGSGTDTQYF.

The chain uses TRBV11-2 and TRBJ1-2; 7 positions match TRBD1. This CDR3 is 15 amino acids long. In germline, CDR1 is SGHAT, CDR2 FQNNGV. V gave up 1 base and J gave up 6 bases; unmatched junction bases: 8. The CDR3 here is CASSLAVTGLDGYTF. Written as DNA, the CDR3 is TGTGCCAGCAGCTTAGCAGTGACAGGGCTCGATGGCTACACCTTC. Together with reference TRBV11-2 and TRBJ1-2, the CDR3 gives the full variable domain: EAGVAQSPRYKIIEKRQSVAFWCNPISGHATLYWYQQILGQGPKLLIQFQNNGVVDDSQLPKDRFSAERLKGVDSTLKIQPAKLEDSAVYLCASSLAVTGLDGYTFGSGTRLTVV.

On this clone: Other nucleotide sequences in the sample specify the same CDR3. The CDR3 is CASSVAGGGNEKLFF. The CDR3 DNA reads TGTGCCAGCAGCGTAGCTGGGGGAGGCAATGAAAAACTGTTTTTT. This chain joins TRBV9 and TRBJ1-4; possibly TRBD1 for D (5 bases). This CDR3 spans 15 amino acids. V dropped 0 bases and J dropped 5 bases, with 11 bases sitting between them. Looked up from germline, CDR1 is SGDLS and CDR2 is YYNGEE.

This clone showed up just a few times. The V gene is TRBV5-1, the J gene TRBJ1-2; tentatively, D is TRBD1 (5 bases). Germline V lookup: CDR1 SGHRS, CDR2 YFSETQ. This CDR3 spans 15 amino acids. Trimming pared 4 bases from V and 7 bases from J, leaving 20 bases between. Written as DNA, the CDR3 is TGCGCCAGCAGCAGCGGGACCGTCCGGATTGGTGGCTACACCTTC. This gives the protein CASSSGTVRIGGYTF.

The chain combines TRBV4-1 with TRBJ2-4; D call uncertain. Trimming pared 0 bases from V and 7 bases from J, leaving 7 bases between. The germline V gene encodes CDR1 MGHRA and CDR2 YSYEKL. This CDR3 comprises 13 residues. CDR3 in DNA: TGCGCCAGCAGCCAAGAAGTCGGGAACATTCAGTACTTC. This sequence encodes CASSQEVGNIQYF.

The V call is TRBV10-3, the J call TRBJ1-2; 7 positions match TRBD1. CDR3 length equals 14 residues. Trimming took 6 bases from V and 6 from J; bases not matched to a gene: 10. The germline gives CDR1 ENHRY, CDR2 SYGVKD. The CDR3 DNA reads as TGTGCCATCAGCCATGACAGGGAAACAGATGGCTACACCTTC. Translating it yields CAISHDRETDGYTF.

The chain employs TRBV7-9 and TRBJ2-7; 9 bases agree with TRBD2. CDR1 and CDR2 (germline): SEHNR, FQNEAQ (reference sequence). Germline trimming cut 5 bases from V and 4 bases from J; bases unmatched to any gene: 9. The CDR3 is 15 residues long. The CDR3 DNA follows: TGTGCCAGCAGCGCTTTTGCGGGAGGGGCGTACGAGCAGTACTTC. Its translation is CASSAFAGGAYEQYF.

V usage is TRBV9 and J usage is TRBJ2-1, with TRBD2 identical over 11 bases. The CDR3 is made up of 15 amino acids. CDR1 and CDR2 (germline): SGDLS, YYNGEE. The trim removed 4 bases at V and 4 bases at J, leaving 4 bases unmatched. The CDR3 loop is CASSSGTSGYNEQFF. CDR3 DNA: TGTGCCAGCAGCTCGGGGACTAGCGGATACAATGAGCAGTTCTTC.

V gene TRBV4-1 combines with J gene TRBJ2-1; TRBD2 agrees at 10 bases. CDR3 size: 13 residues. V lost 7 bases to trimming and J lost 10 bases; unmatched junction nucleotides: 7. CDR1 is MGHRA and CDR2 is YSYEKL in the germline V gene. This CDR3 reads CASKGSGRGEQFF. The CDR3 DNA sequence: TGCGCCAGCAAGGGGAGCGGGAGGGGGGAGCAGTTCTTC.

CDR3 in amino acids: CATSRIAGPNNEQFF. The DNA for the CDR3 is TGTGCCACCAGCAGAATAGCGGGACCGAACAATGAGCAGTTCTTC. The J gene is TRBJ2-1, the V gene TRBV15, with TRBD2 matching 8 bases. The junction had 5 bases not matched to a gene; V was cut back by 2 bases and J by 5 bases. Germline CDR1 and CDR2: LNHNV and YYDKDF (reference sequence). The length of the CDR3 is 15 residues.

The rearrangement links TRBV6-5 to TRBJ1-5; 7 positions agree with TRBD1. The J segment lost 7 bases and the V segment lost 0 bases, leaving 6 bases of the junction unmatched. CDR1 and CDR2 from the germline V gene are MNHEY and SVGAGI. There are 15 residues in the CDR3. This chain's CDR3 is CASSYSHRGGQPQHF. Here the CDR3 DNA reads TGTGCCAGCAGTTACTCCCACAGGGGCGGGCAGCCCCAGCATTTT.

This clone occurred once. The rearrangement uses TRBV7-3 and TRBJ1-1; a weak D match, TRBD1 (6 bases). Germline CDR1 and CDR2: SGHTA and FQGTGA. Trimming cost V 0 bases and J 3 bases, with 8 bases left between them. The CDR3 totals 14 residues. The CDR3 loop reads CASSLTSGDTEAFF. The CDR3 DNA reads TGTGCCAGCAGCTTAACGTCAGGGGACACTGAAGCTTTCTTT.

The rearrangement links TRBV15 to TRBJ2-2, with 7 positions matching TRBD1. Per the germline V gene, CDR1 is LNHNV and CDR2 is YYDKDF (reference sequence). V was pared by 3 bases and J by 1 base, with 8 bases of the junction left unmatched. The CDR3 is 17 residues long. In DNA, the CDR3 is TGTGCCACCAGCAGGGGCCGGCAGGGGGAGAACACCGGGGAGCTGTTTTTT. Translated: CATSRGRQGENTGELFF.

Details on this clone: At one of its ends the junction is not consistent with the germline gene, which may arise from a read error. The chain couples TRBV30 to TRBJ2-5, with TRBD1 identical over 8 bases. The CDR3 extends over 11 amino acids. Germline V gives CDR1 GTSNPN, CDR2 SVGIG (reference sequence). The CDR3 sequence: CAWTGYETQYF. The CDR3 region has the DNA TGTGCATGGACAGGGTACGAGACCCAGTACTTC.

The chain joins TRBV11-2 to TRBJ1-2, with a tentative D call TRBD1 (6 bases). The germline V and J ends were trimmed by 0 bases and 2 bases, with 22 bases remaining between them. CDR1 SGHAT and CDR2 FQNNGV come from the germline V gene. CDR3 length equals 19 residues. The CDR3 coding sequence is TGTGCCAGCAGCTTAGAATTACCCCGGACAGCTTTCGGAAACTATGGCTACACCTTC. It specifies CASSLELPRTAFGNYGYTF.

The rearrangement joins TRBV10-1 to TRBJ2-1, with 8 bases that match TRBD1. Germline loops: CDR1 WNHNN, CDR2 SYGVQD (reference sequence). Trimming at V came to 2 bases and at J to 6 bases, leaving 6 bases not matched to a gene. The CDR3 totals 15 residues. The CDR3 DNA sequence: TGCGCCAGCAGTGAGCACCGGACAGGGATCAATGAGCAGTTCTTC. It yields the protein CASSEHRTGINEQFF.

This clone was seen once. The rearrangement uses TRBV30 and TRBJ1-2, with D unresolved. V gave up 4 bases and J gave up 5 bases, with 17 bases separating them. Germline assignment: CDR1 GTSNPN and CDR2 SVGIG (reference sequence). The CDR3 is 14 residues long. In DNA form, the CDR3 reads TGTGCCTGGAATTCGGGTTCCAGTGGGTATGGCTACACCTTC. It is translated as CAWNSGSSGYGYTF. The full variable domain, rest sourced from reference TRBV30 and TRBJ1-2, is SQTIHQWPATLVQPVGSPLSLECTVEGTSNPNLYWYRQAAGRGLQLLFYSVGIGQISSEVPQNLSASRPQDRQFILSSKKLLLSDSGFYLCAWNSGSSGYGYTFGSGTRLTVV.

J is TRBJ2-5 and V is TRBV6-5, with TRBD1 matching over 12 bases. The CDR3 covers 15 residues. The germline gives CDR1 MNHEY, CDR2 SVGAGI. The junction had 9 bases not matched to a gene; V was cut back by 6 bases and J by 7 bases. The CDR3 spells CASRTGTGGAGTQYF. The DNA of the CDR3 is TGTGCCAGCAGAACCGGGACAGGGGGCGCCGGGACCCAGTACTTC.

This clone was counted between two and nine times. The chain recombines TRBV15 with TRBJ1-4; no definite D call. The CDR3 totals 16 residues. V dropped 2 bases and J dropped 0 bases, with 10 bases sitting between them. Per the germline V gene, CDR1 is LNHNV and CDR2 is YYDKDF (reference sequence). The chain's CDR3 is CATSRSTRSTNEKLFF. In DNA, the CDR3 is TGTGCCACCAGCAGATCCACGAGGTCAACTAATGAAAAACTGTTTTTT.